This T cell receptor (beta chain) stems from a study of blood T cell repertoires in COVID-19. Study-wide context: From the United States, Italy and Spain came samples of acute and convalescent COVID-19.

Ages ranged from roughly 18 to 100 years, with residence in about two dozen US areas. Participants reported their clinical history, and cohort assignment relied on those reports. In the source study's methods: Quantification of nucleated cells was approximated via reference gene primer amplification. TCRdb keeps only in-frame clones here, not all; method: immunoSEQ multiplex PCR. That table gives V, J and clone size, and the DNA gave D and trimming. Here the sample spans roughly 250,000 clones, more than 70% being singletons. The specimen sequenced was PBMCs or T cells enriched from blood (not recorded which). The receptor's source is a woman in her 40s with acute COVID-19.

CDR3 amino acids: CASSGGALDSHEQYF. The CDR3 DNA reads TGCGCCAGCAGCGGAGGGGCTCTCGATAGTCACGAGCAGTACTTC. The chain recombines TRBV5-1 with TRBJ2-7, with D possibly TRBD2 on 6 matching bases. Trimming pared 4 bases from V and 5 bases from J, leaving 19 bases between. Germline CDR1 reads SGHRS; CDR2 reads YFSETQ. This CDR3 contains 15 residues.